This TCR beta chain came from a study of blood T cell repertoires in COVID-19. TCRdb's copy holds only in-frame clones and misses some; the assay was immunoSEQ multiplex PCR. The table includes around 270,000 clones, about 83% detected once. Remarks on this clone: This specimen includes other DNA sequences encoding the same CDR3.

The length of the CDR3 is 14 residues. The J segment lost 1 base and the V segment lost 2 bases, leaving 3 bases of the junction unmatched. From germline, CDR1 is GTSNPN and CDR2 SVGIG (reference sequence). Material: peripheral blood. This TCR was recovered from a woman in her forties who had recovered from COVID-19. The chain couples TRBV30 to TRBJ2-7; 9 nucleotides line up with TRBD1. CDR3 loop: CAWSTGTGSYEQYF. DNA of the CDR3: TGTGCCTGGAGTACCGGGACAGGGTCCTACGAGCAGTACTTC.